These 3 T cell receptor beta chains were all obtained from the same sample, sequenced in a study of blood T cell repertoires in COVID-19. TCRdb keeps only in-frame clones here, not all; method: immunoSEQ multiplex PCR. The sample carries around 170,000 clones, about 80% recorded once. Sequencing was carried out using PBMCs or T cells enriched from blood (not recorded which). The receptors originated from a man in his fifties or sixties who had recovered from COVID-19.

The rearrangement uses TRBV9 and TRBJ2-1, with 7 bases matching TRBD2. Germline loops: CDR1 SGDLS, CDR2 YYNGEE. This CDR3 is 14 amino acids long. Germline trimming cut 1 base from V and 3 bases from J; bases unmatched to any gene: 1. The CDR3 reads CASSVTGGYNEQFF. For the CDR3, the DNA is TGTGCCAGCAGCGTAACGGGGGGCTACAATGAGCAGTTCTTC.

The rearrangement links TRBV5-1 to TRBJ2-7; D may be TRBD1 (6 bases). Germline V CDR1 and CDR2: SGHRS, YFSETQ. V shed 6 bases and J shed 0 bases, with 10 bases lying between them. CDR3 length: 13 residues. CDR3 bases: TGCGCCAGCACGGACAGTCCCTCCTACGAGCAGTACTTC. It codes for CASTDSPSYEQYF.

The chain recombines TRBV7-2 with TRBJ1-5, with 9 bases fitting TRBD1. The CDR3 is 16 residues long. In germline, CDR1 is SGHTA, CDR2 FQGNSA. The V and J ends lost 5 bases and 3 bases, in that order; junction bases with no gene match: 8. In DNA, the CDR3 is TGTGCCAGCAGCACTCCGGGACAGGGACCCAATCAGCCCCAGCATTTT. Amino acids: CASSTPGQGPNQPQHF. Drawing the rest from reference TRBV7-2 and TRBJ1-5, the complete variable domain is GAGVSQSPSNKVTEKGKDVELRCDPISGHTALYWYRQSLGQGLEFLIYFQGNSAPDKSGLPSDRFSAERTGGSVSTLTIQRTQQEDSAVYLCASSTPGQGPNQPQHFGDGTRLSIL.